The source of this T cell receptor (beta chain) is a study of shared clonotypes between healthy human individuals. About the research overall: The plates for each donor numbered three CD4 naive, three CD4 memory, two CD8 naive and one CD8 memory.

This clone was seen a single time. What it binds is unknown. Germline assignment: CDR1 GTSNPN and CDR2 SVGIG (reference sequence). The CDR3 runs 15 residues. The V gene lost 1 base and the J gene lost 0 bases, with 11 bases spanning the gap. Whole-study findings and limits: Clonotypes shared by all four donors outscored non-shared clonotypes in generation probability.

In the authors' workflow: Junction-only sequences without quality scores came from ImmunoSEQ, so filtering differed. Some clones are missing from TCRdb's copy, which holds only in-frame ones; the method was immunoSEQ multiplex PCR. D and trimming come from the DNA, and the V and J calls and clone size come from that table. The data contain under 2.5 million clones, 85% to 95% of them seen just once; the ten biggest clones take up 0.37%. This TCR came from a man aged 18 to 30 in good health. Some clones in this sample may be carry-over from other donors' samples. Material for sequencing was naive CD4+ T cells from PBMCs. Subset noted: CD45RA+ positively selected. This sequence joins TRBV30 and TRBJ2-3; D gene uncertain. The CDR3 region is CAWSDIGFSTDTQYF. As DNA, the CDR3 is TGTGCCTGGAGTGATATCGGATTCAGCACAGATACGCAGTATTTT.